The 17 T cell receptor beta chains listed next were all sequenced from one sample in a study of cytotoxic CD8 clonotypes in ibrutinib-treated CLL. Here immunoSEQ multiplex PCR was the method, and the copy in TCRdb shows in-frame clones only, minus some. The sample gives around 25,000 clones, nearly 70% of which show up once; roughly half is in the top ten. Sample: PBMCs, taken at disease progression, from a patient treated with ibrutinib. The receptors were gathered from a human donor with chronic lymphocytic leukemia.

This sequence joins TRBV15 and TRBJ2-4; D is ambiguous. CDR3 length: 12 residues. CDR1 and CDR2 from the germline V gene are LNHNV and YYDKDF (reference sequence). V was trimmed by 0 bases and J by 6 bases, leaving 3 bases between them. The CDR3 sequence is CATSRDGNIQYF. DNA for the CDR3: TGTGCCACCAGCAGAGATGGAAACATTCAGTACTTC. The whole variable domain, filled in from reference TRBV15 and TRBJ2-4, reads DAMVIQNPRYQVTQFGKPVTLSCSQTLNHNVMYWYQQKSSQAPKLLFHYYDKDFNNEADTPDNFQSRRPNTSFCFLDIRSPGLGDTAMYLCATSRDGNIQYFGAGTRLSVL.

The gene calls are TRBV30 and TRBJ1-5; 11 nucleotides agree with TRBD1. After removal of 2 bases from V and 5 bases from J, the junction contained 5 bases not matched to a gene. CDR1 and CDR2 (germline): GTSNPN, SVGIG (reference sequence). The CDR3 has 15 amino acids. The CDR3 nucleotides are TGTGCCTGGAGTTCTGGGACAGGGGGTTATCAGCCCCAGCATTTT. Protein sequence: CAWSSGTGGYQPQHF. Variable domain in full (rest from reference TRBV30 and TRBJ1-5): SQTIHQWPATLVQPVGSPLSLECTVEGTSNPNLYWYRQAAGRGLQLLFYSVGIGQISSEVPQNLSASRPQDRQFILSSKKLLLSDSGFYLCAWSSGTGGYQPQHFGDGTRLSIL.

The V gene is TRBV5-5, the J gene TRBJ2-2; TRBD2 might be the D (5 bases). This CDR3 is built from 17 residues. Trimming cost V 3 bases and J 5 bases, with 20 bases left between them. Germline lookup yields CDR1 SGHKS and CDR2 YYEKEE (reference sequence). In nucleotides, the CDR3 is TGTGCCAGCAGCTGGAGGTTGGTCGCCGTGGGTACCGGGGAGCTGTTTTTT. Translated, it gives CASSWRLVAVGTGELFF. The full variable domain, rest sourced from reference TRBV5-5 and TRBJ2-2, is DAGVTQSPTHLIKTRGQQVTLRCSPISGHKSVSWYQQVLGQGPQFIFQYYEKEERGRGNFPDRFSARQFPNYSSELNVNALLLGDSALYLCASSWRLVAVGTGELFFGEGSRLTVL.

This clone was seen only a few times. This chain links TRBV27 with TRBJ1-2, with a possible D match to TRBD1 (6 bases). The CDR3 runs to 14 residues. Trimming took off 5 bases at V and 8 bases at J, with 18 bases between the two ends. Per the germline V gene, CDR1 is MNHEY and CDR2 is SMNVEV (reference sequence). CDR3 loop: CASSMDSSVPGYTF. In DNA, the CDR3 is TGTGCCAGCAGTATGGACAGCTCAGTACCCGGCTACACCTTC.

The chain has TRBV15 and TRBJ1-3; D is undetermined. The ends were cut back, 0 bases at V and 0 bases at J, with 9 bases in the middle. The CDR3 length is 16 residues. Germline lookup yields CDR1 LNHNV and CDR2 YYDKDF (reference sequence). CDR3 residues: CATSRDAVFSGNTIYF. For the CDR3, the DNA is TGTGCCACCAGCAGAGATGCAGTTTTCTCTGGAAACACCATATATTTT.

The chain has TRBV27 and TRBJ1-1; TRBD1 aligns across 9 bases. V trimming: 6 bases; J trimming: 5 bases; junction bases outside the gene matches: 7. The CDR3 contains 14 residues. The germline V gene has CDR1 MNHEY and CDR2 SMNVEV (reference sequence). CDR3 DNA sequence: TGTGCCAGCAGCCCCTACAGGGGGCCAACTGAAGCTTTCTTT. It specifies CASSPYRGPTEAFF.

The J gene is TRBJ2-3, the V gene TRBV4-3, with TRBD2 identical over 9 bases. V was clipped by 0 bases and J by 6 bases; unmatched bases: 10. Germline values: CDR1 LGHNA, CDR2 YSLEER. This CDR3 is 17 amino acids long. In DNA, the CDR3 is TGCGCCAGCAGCCAAGATGGGCTAGCGGGACGTCAGGATACGCAGTATTTT. It yields the protein CASSQDGLAGRQDTQYF.

This rearrangement joins TRBV2 to TRBJ2-7; the D gene is possibly TRBD1 (6 bases). Looked up from germline, CDR1 is SNHLY and CDR2 is FYNNEI. The CDR3 covers 15 residues. The ends were cut back, 4 bases at V and 0 bases at J, with 13 bases in the middle. In nucleotides, the CDR3 is TGTGCCAGCAGTGTGGGGGCCAAGAGCTCCTACGAGCAGTACTTC. As protein: CASSVGAKSSYEQYF. The variable domain in full, completed from reference TRBV2 and TRBJ2-7, reads EPEVTQTPSHQVTQMGQEVILRCVPISNHLYFYWYRQILGQKVEFLVSFYNNEISEKSEIFDDQFSVERPDGSNFTLKIRSTKLEDSAMYFCASSVGAKSSYEQYFGPGTRLTVT.

DNA of the CDR3: TGTGCCAGCAGCTCCGGGACAGGGTTCGTGCAGCCCCAGCATTTT. Protein product: CASSSGTGFVQPQHF. The V and J genes are TRBV7-9 and TRBJ1-5; 9 bases map to TRBD1. The junction had 8 bases not matched to a gene; V was cut back by 4 bases and J by 7 bases. This CDR3 contains 15 residues. Germline V gives CDR1 SEHNR, CDR2 FQNEAQ (reference sequence).

The gene calls are TRBV27 and TRBJ2-7, with 7 bases fitting TRBD1. The CDR3 totals 14 residues. Germline V gene lookup returns CDR1 MNHEY and CDR2 SMNVEV (reference sequence). V trimming: 3 bases; J trimming: 3 bases; junction bases outside the gene matches: 5. As DNA, the CDR3 is TGTGCCAGCAGTTTCTTCAGGGGGAGCTACGAGCAGTACTTC. This codes for CASSFFRGSYEQYF.

The chain recombines TRBV5-1 with TRBJ2-1; no clear D. This CDR3 is built from 11 residues. V gave up 3 bases and J gave up 8 bases, with 6 bases separating them. CDR1 SGHRS and CDR2 YFSETQ come from the germline V gene. CDR3 nucleotide sequence: TGCGCCAGCAGCTCCTTAGATGAGCAGTTCTTC. Translation gives CASSSLDEQFF. Based on the CDR3 plus reference TRBV5-1 and TRBJ2-1, the full variable domain is KAGVTQTPRYLIKTRGQQVTLSCSPISGHRSVSWYQQTPGQGLQFLFEYFSETQRNKGNFPGRFSGRQFSNSRSEMNVSTLELGDSALYLCASSSLDEQFFGPGTRLTVL.

The CDR3 coding sequence is TGTGCCAGCAGTGAGGGGCAGGGCCGTCAGCCCCAGCATTTT. It encodes CASSEGQGRQPQHF. The rearrangement links TRBV2 to TRBJ1-5, with a tentative D call TRBD1 (5 bases). The V end lost 3 bases, the J end lost 6 bases, and 12 bases lay between the germline ends. Per germline, CDR1 SNHLY and CDR2 FYNNEI. CDR3 length equals 14 residues. Looking up the rest from reference TRBV2 and TRBJ1-5 gives the full variable domain: EPEVTQTPSHQVTQMGQEVILRCVPISNHLYFYWYRQILGQKVEFLVSFYNNEISEKSEIFDDQFSVERPDGSNFTLKIRSTKLEDSAMYFCASSEGQGRQPQHFGDGTRLSIL.

The chain links TRBV7-8 to TRBJ2-7; TRBD1 aligns across 7 bases. CDR1 and CDR2 (germline): SGHVS, FQNEAQ. The CDR3 sequence is 14 residues long. V lost 4 bases to trimming and J lost 1 base; unmatched junction nucleotides: 4. As DNA, the CDR3 is TGTGCCAGCAGCTACAGGACAGGATCCTACGAGCAGTACTTC. Translation gives CASSYRTGSYEQYF.

V usage is TRBV5-1 and J usage is TRBJ2-1, with D perhaps matching TRBD2 (7 bases). Germline values: CDR1 SGHRS, CDR2 YFSETQ. With 3 bases removed from V and 1 base from J, the gap between germline ends came to 14 bases. The CDR3 extends over 16 amino acids. The CDR3 bases are TGCGCCAGCAGCTCGGTGGGGAGGGGGTCCTACAATGAGCAGTTCTTC. As protein: CASSSVGRGSYNEQFF.

In nucleotides, the CDR3 is TGCGCCAGCAGCCAGGACCCGGGACAGGGCAGTTCACCCCTCCACTTT. As protein: CASSQDPGQGSSPLHF. The rearrangement links TRBV4-1 to TRBJ1-6; 9 bases align to TRBD1. CDR1 and CDR2 (germline): MGHRA, YSYEKL. The ends lost 3 bases at V and 9 bases at J; junction bases unmatched: 9. The CDR3 sequence is 16 residues long.

The gene calls are TRBV9 and TRBJ1-3; tentatively, D is TRBD1 (5 bases). Looked up from germline, CDR1 is SGDLS and CDR2 is YYNGEE. The V gene lost 0 bases and the J gene lost 0 bases, with 7 bases spanning the gap. The CDR3 is 15 amino acids. As DNA, the CDR3 is TGTGCCAGCAGCGTAGGACAGAGCTCTGGAAACACCATATATTTT. Its translation is CASSVGQSSGNTIYF.

The chain joins TRBV27 to TRBJ1-3, with D unresolved. The germline gives CDR1 MNHEY, CDR2 SMNVEV (reference sequence). Between the trimmed V and J ends, which lost 6 bases and 5 bases, there was a span of 11 bases. This CDR3 is 13 amino acids long. The CDR3 region has the DNA TGTGCCAGCAGCCCAAGACCCCGAAACACCATATATTTT. Residues: CASSPRPRNTIYF.